The rows below give T cell receptor beta chains drawn from one sample of a study of blood T cell repertoires in COVID-19. Produced via immunoSEQ multiplex PCR; TCRdb's table is partial and in-frame only. The table has more than 90,000 clones, around 67% seen once. The specimen was peripheral blood. The receptor set was obtained from a woman in her fifties or sixties in a cohort sampled during active or convalescent COVID-19. CDR3s leave out the opening cysteine and the closing phenylalanine or tryptophan.

v_gene	CDR3aa
TRBV3-1/TRBV3-2	ASSQAWGSGGAREQY
TRBV6-5	ATGTGTNYGYT
TRBV19	ASSQGAFYGYT
TRBV6-5	ASRLDRSYGTQY
TRBV29-1	SAQTGGVGRTGELF
TRBV5-4	ASSPPQGGQY
TRBV28	ASSSPAGQNYGYT
TRBV19	ASIRQAEAF
TRBV11-2	ASSLGAGTGYSNQPQH
TRBV10-3	AISEAKTGGTEAF
TRBV5-1	ASSLASGGSTDTQY
TRBV9	ASSGGGDGGYEQY
TRBV4-2	ASSQRTSGGPHTGELF
TRBV6-2/TRBV6-3	ASSPGLAGGRDTQY
TRBV13	ASSQFGQGGTYEQY
TRBV15	ATSREGGLATSDTQY
TRBV18	ASSPGRSADTQY
TRBV5-3	ARSPSGAPSYEQY
TRBV3-1/TRBV3-2	ASSLFLGQGVSEQY
TRBV3-1/TRBV3-2	ASSTPGQVYEQY
TRBV6-6	ASRNSGATGETQY
TRBV4-3	ASSQVGQEAYEQY
TRBV9	ASSGGISGPGYT
TRBV18	ASSPYGTEAF
TRBV4-3	ASSQGIAGGQETQY
TRBV2	ASSEYRGQETQY